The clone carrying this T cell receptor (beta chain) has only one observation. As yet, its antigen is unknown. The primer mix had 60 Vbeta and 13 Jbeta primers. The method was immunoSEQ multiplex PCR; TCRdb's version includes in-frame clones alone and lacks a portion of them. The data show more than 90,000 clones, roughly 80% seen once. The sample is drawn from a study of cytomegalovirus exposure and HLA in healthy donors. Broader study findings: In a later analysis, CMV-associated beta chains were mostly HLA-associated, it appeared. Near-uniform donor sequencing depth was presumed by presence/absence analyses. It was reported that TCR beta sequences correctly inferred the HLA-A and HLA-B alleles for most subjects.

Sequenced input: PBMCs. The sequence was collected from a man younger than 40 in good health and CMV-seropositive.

In nucleotides, the CDR3 is TGTGCTAGTGGTTTGGTCGATCTGTTTTGGACAGGAGGCGGCTACACCTTC. Amino acid sequence: CASGLVDLFWTGGGYTF. This chain uses TRBV12-5 with TRBJ1-2; 7 nucleotides agree with TRBD1. The CDR3 spans 17 residues. Germline lookup yields CDR1 LGHNT and CDR2 FRNRAP. Losses at the gene ends were 0 bases for V and 8 bases for J; bases not matched to a gene: 15.